The T cell receptor beta chain under discussion was sequenced for a study of neurological immune-mediated disorders (dated by TCRdb to the late 2010s). Regarding the study in general: Peripheral blood TCR-beta repertoires from HTLV-I-associated myelopathy (HAM/TSP) patients, multiple sclerosis patients and healthy controls were compared by UMI-based sequencing. Longitudinal samples, technical triplicates and paired sorted CD4+ and CD8+ T-cell subsets, alongside PBMC samples, were included among the approximately 98 TCR-beta libraries. The cohort was made up of approximately 69 subjects, consisting of some 14 HAM/TSP patients, approximately 35 multiple sclerosis patients and 20 healthy controls.

cDNA was synthesized by template-switch 5'RACE using a primer with a 10-nucleotide random unique molecular identifier that tagged each TCR transcript. Each sequencing run produced over 160 million TCR-beta sequences covering 15-18 subjects. The RNeasy kit was used to extract total RNA. Using the KAPA Real-time Library Amplification kit, TCR-beta VDJ regions were amplified with primers for the TCR constant region and the 5'RACE anchor. A first PCR added sample indexes and Illumina adaptors, and a second PCR then raised library yield. After Ampure bead purification, the roughly 650 bp TCR product was size-selected on a 2% E-gel SizeSelection system. Before pooling, library quality was assessed on a Bioanalyzer, concentration was determined with Qubit, and library quantification was performed with the Kapa Library Quantification kit. Libraries were sequenced paired-end 2 x 150 bp on an Illumina HiSeq 2500. To increase sequence diversity, about 25-31% phiX was spiked into each library pool. The original pipeline was this. Quality-filtered reads were processed with the UMI-based MiGEC pipeline, and over 75% of raw TCR sequences were removed by the MiGEC pipeline during error correction. IMGT germline references were used for alignment of VDJ genes, and clonotypes were defined by a unique CDR3 amino acid sequence together with V-J genes. VDJtools evaluated clonal expansion, Shannon diversity and CDR3 relatedness (CalcPairwiseDistances, ClusterSamples); CLCbio workbench built phylogenetic trees. Using coefficient-of-variation modelling across technical triplicates, the study counted a clone as expanded if it had at least 8 unique UMIs. TCRdb trimmed public reads at Q25 via fastp, called clones via MiXCR and kept in-frame beta chains. One record per CDR3 amino acid sequence lists the most common genes and DNA. TCRdb, not the original authors, processed these V and J calls. In all, the sample holds 3,500 to 5,000 distinct CDR3 sequences, and 30% to 35% of those were seen once. The ten largest make up roughly 43% of the sample.

The CDR3 contains 14 residues, cysteine and phenylalanine counted. CDR3 DNA is the only sequence kept; it has 42 bases, read in frame from the first base. V gives up 3 bases and J gives up 0 bases, and the segment between their germline ends measures 6 bases. The germline V gene gives CDR1 as MGHDK and CDR2 as SYGVNS. Study-wide findings and limitations: The highest TCR clonal expansion was observed in HAM/TSP patients, whereas the lowest was observed in MS patients, even when compared with healthy controls. Across subjects, expanded clones never shared an identical CDR3 amino acid sequence, which suggests that the TCR-beta repertoires in every group were private.

For the sorted-subset TCR libraries, the starting material was over 800,000 sorted CD4+ or CD8+ T cells. Peripheral blood was subjected to Ficoll-Hypaque density gradient centrifugation to isolate PBMCs, which were then cryopreserved in liquid nitrogen. Paired sorted CD4+ and CD8+ subsets came from healthy controls, HAM/TSP patients and MS patients. This clonotype was found many times. Its antigen is not yet known. No base quality information exists; no much larger clone differs at one position. The sequence was obtained from a man in his fifties with HTLV-1-associated myelopathy (HAM/TSP). Here the chain combines TRBV25-1 and TRBJ2-1; the D gene is not confidently resolved. The sample taken for sequencing was CD8+ T cells from blood. The DNA sequence is TGTGCCAGCAGTGAGTCGAGCTCCTACAATGAGCAGTTCTTC. Protein translation: CASSESSSYNEQFF.